This TCR beta chain appears in the sequencing data of a study of identical twins. Study findings and constraints: Cord blood's abundant beta clonotypes had fewer insertions, unlike memory repertoires. Compared with unrelated sharing, twin-shared out-of-frame alpha sequences had more low-probability sequences.

From the 5' RACE reads, TCRdb called clonotypes with MiXCR, one entry per CDR3 protein. The sample contains some 570,000 distinct CDR3 sequences, around 20% of which appear only once. Germline V lookup: CDR1 ENHRY, CDR2 SYGVKD. CDR3 length equals 15 residues. Trimming removed 4 bases from V and 4 bases from J, with 11 bases in between. Healthy Caucasian donors formed the entire cohort. Details on this clonotype: Its cognate antigen is unknown.

These data also formed part of another study, on yellow fever vaccine responses in identical twins.

Sequenced sample: CD4+ T cells sorted from blood. The chain combines TRBV10-3 with TRBJ1-6; no firm D call. The receptor was isolated from a woman aged 18-29 years in good health. The CDR3 DNA reads as TGTGCCATCAGTGCTGGGAATCAATATAATTCACCCCTCCACTTT. Translation: CAISAGNQYNSPLHF.